This T cell receptor (beta chain) was sequenced in a study of T cells in Graves' hyperthyroidism and ophthalmopathy. Study conclusions and caveats: Clonotypes that were expanded in thyroid above 0.001 mostly appeared in blood too.

This clonotype has more than one count but fewer than ten. The antigen is undetermined. Trimming shortened V by 4 bases and J by 0 bases, and 13 bases separated the two germline ends. There are 17 residues in the CDR3. Germline lookup yields CDR1 SGHAT and CDR2 FQNNGV. RNA transcripts yielded amplified TCR beta CDR3 regions. HTBI primers were the set used in a first-round RT-PCR of the TCR CDR3. TCRdb recomputed calls from the multiplex PCR reads with MiXCR, one row per CDR3 protein. The table includes over 700,000 distinct CDR3 sequences, around 40% detected once. Patients counted as stable if ophthalmopathy did not develop within 18 months. Patients were excluded for uncontrolled infection, other autoimmune disease, pregnancy or lactation. Thyroid ultrasound, orbital computed tomography, clinical symptoms, and serum thyroxine and TRAb underpinned diagnoses.

Material: blood. This TCR was sampled from a woman aged 35 to 49 with Graves' hyperthyroidism. The chain joins TRBV11-2 to TRBJ2-6, with a tentative D call TRBD1 (6 bases). CDR3 bases: TGTGCCAGCAGCTCCATCAGGGGCCCCTCTGGGGCCAACGTCCTGACTTTC. Its protein product is CASSSIRGPSGANVLTF.